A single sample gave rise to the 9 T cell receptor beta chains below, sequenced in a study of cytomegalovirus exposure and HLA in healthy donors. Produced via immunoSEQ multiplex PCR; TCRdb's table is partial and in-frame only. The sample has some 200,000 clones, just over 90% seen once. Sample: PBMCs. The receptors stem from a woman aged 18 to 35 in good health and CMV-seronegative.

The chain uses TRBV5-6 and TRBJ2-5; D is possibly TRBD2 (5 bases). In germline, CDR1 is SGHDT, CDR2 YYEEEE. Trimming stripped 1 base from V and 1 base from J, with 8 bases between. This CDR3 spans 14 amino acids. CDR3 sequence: CASSLPRGQETQYF. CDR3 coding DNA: TGTGCCAGCAGCTTGCCTCGGGGCCAAGAGACCCAGTACTTC.

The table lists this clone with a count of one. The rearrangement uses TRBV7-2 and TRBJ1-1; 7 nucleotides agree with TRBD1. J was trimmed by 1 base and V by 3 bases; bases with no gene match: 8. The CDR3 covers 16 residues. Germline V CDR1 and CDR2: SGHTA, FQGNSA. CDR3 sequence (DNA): TGTGCCAGCAGCTTGGCTCCCAGGACAGGGAACACTGAAGCTTTCTTT. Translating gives CASSLAPRTGNTEAFF.

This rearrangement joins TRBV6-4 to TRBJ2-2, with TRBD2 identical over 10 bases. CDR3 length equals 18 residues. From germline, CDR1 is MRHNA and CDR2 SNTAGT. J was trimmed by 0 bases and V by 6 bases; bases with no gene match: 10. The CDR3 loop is CASRAWTSGRTNTGELFF. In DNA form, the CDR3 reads TGTGCCAGCAGGGCTTGGACTAGCGGTCGAACGAACACCGGGGAGCTGTTTTTT.

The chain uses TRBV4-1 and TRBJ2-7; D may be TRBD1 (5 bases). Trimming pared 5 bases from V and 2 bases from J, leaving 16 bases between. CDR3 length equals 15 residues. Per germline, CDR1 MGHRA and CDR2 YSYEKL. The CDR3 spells CASSSPYYRPYEQYF. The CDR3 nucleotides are TGCGCCAGCAGCTCTCCTTATTACAGGCCCTACGAGCAGTACTTC.

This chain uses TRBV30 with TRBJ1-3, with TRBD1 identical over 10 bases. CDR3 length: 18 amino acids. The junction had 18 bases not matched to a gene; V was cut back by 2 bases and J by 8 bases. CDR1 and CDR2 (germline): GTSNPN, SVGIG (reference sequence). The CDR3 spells CAWSLGTGVAPFSDTIYF. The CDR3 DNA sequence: TGTGCCTGGAGTCTGGGGACAGGGGTCGCACCATTCTCGGACACCATATATTTT.

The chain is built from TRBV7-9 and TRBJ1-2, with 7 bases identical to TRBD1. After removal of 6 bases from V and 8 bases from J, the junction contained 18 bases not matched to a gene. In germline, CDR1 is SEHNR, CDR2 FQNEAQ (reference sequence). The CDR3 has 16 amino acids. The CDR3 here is CASSPGGEFFVRGYTF. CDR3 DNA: TGTGCCAGCAGTCCAGGGGGAGAGTTTTTCGTGAGGGGCTACACCTTC.

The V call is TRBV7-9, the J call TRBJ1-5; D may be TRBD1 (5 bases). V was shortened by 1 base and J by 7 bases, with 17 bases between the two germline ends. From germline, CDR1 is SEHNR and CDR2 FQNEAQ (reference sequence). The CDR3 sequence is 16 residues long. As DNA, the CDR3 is TGTGCCAGCAGCTTAGAGGGAAGGGAAGGACAACAGCCCCAGCATTTT. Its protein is CASSLEGREGQQPQHF.

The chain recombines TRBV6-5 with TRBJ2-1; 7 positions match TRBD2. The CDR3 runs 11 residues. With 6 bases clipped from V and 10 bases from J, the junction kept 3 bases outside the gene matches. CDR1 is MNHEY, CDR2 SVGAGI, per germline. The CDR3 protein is CASSREAEQFF. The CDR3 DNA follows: TGTGCCAGCAGCCGGGAGGCAGAGCAGTTCTTC.

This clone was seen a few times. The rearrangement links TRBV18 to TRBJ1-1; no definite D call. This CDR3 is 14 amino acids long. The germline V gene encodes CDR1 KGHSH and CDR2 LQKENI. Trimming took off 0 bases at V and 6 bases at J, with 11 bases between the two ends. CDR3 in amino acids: CASSPPENNAEAFF. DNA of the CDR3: TGTGCCAGCTCACCACCGGAGAATAACGCTGAAGCTTTCTTT.